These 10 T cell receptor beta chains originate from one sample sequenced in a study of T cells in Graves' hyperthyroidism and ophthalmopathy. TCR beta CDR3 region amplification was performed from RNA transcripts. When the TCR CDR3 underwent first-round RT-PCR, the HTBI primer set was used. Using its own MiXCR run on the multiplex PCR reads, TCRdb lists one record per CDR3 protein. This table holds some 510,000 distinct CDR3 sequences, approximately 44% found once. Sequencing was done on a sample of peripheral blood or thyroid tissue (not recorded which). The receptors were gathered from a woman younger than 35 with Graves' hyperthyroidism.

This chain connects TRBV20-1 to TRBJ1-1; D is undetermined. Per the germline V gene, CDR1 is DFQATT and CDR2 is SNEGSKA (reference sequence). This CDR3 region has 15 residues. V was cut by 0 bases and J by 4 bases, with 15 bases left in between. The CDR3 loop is CSARDEGSAGTEAFF. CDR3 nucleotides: TGCAGTGCTAGAGATGAGGGATCAGCCGGCACTGAAGCTTTCTTT.

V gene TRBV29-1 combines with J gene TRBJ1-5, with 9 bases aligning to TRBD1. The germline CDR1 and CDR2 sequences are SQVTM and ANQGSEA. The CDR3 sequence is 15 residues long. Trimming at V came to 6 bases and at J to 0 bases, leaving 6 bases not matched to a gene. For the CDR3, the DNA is TGCAGCGTCGGGACAGGGATGAATAGCAATCAGCCCCAGCATTTT. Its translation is CSVGTGMNSNQPQHF. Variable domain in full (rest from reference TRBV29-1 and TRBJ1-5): SAVISQKPSRDICQRGTSLTIQCQVDSQVTMMFWYRQQPGQSLTLIATANQGSEATYESGFVIDKFPISRPNLTFSTLTVSNMSPEDSSIYLCSVGTGMNSNQPQHFGDGTRLSIL.

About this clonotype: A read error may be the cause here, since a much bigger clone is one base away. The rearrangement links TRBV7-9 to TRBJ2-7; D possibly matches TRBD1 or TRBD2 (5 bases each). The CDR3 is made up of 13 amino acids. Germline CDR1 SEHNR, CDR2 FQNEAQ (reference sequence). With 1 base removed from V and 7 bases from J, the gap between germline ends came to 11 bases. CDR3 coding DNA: TGTGCCAGCAGCTTAGGGGACGAAAAAGAGCAGTACTTC. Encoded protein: CASSLGDEKEQYF.

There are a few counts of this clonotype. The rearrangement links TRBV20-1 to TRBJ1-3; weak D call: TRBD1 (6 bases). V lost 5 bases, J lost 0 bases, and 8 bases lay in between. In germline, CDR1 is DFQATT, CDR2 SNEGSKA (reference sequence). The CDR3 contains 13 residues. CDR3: CSALQGSGNTIYF. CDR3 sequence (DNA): TGCAGTGCTTTACAGGGCTCTGGAAACACCATATATTTT.

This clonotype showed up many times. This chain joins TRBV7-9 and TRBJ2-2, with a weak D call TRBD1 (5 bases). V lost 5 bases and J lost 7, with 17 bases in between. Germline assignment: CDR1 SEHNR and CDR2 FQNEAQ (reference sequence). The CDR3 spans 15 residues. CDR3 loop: CASSQTAGRSGELFF. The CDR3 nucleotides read TGTGCCAGCAGCCAAACGGCAGGGCGTAGCGGGGAGCTGTTTTTT. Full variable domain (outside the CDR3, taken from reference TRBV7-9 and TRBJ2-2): DTGVSQNPRHKITKRGQNVTFRCDPISEHNRLYWYRQTLGQGPEFLTYFQNEAQLEKSRLLSDRFSAERPKGSFSTLEIQRTEQGDSAMYLCASSQTAGRSGELFFGEGSRLTVL.

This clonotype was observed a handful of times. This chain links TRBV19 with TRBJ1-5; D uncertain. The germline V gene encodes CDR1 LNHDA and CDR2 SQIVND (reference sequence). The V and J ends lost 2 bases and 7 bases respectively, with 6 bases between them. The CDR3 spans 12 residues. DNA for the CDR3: TGTGCCAGTAGTATACTACGGCAGCCCCAGCATTTT. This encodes CASSILRQPQHF. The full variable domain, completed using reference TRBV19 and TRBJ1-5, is DGGITQSPKYLFRKEGQNVTLSCEQNLNHDAMYWYRQDPGQGLRLIYYSQIVNDFQKGDIAEGYSVSREKKESFPLTVTSAQKNPTAFYLCASSILRQPQHFGDGTRLSIL.

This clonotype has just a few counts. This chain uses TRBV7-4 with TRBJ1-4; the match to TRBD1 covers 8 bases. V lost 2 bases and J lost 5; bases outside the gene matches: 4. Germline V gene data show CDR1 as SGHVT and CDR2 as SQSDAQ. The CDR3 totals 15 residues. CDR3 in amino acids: CASSLRGTGNEKLFF. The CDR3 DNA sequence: TGTGCCAGCAGCTTAAGGGGGACAGGAAATGAAAAACTGTTTTTT.

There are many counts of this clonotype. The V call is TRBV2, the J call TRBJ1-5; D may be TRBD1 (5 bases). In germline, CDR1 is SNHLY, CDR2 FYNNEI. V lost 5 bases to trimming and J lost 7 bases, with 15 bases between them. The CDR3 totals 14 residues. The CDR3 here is CASSLYRSGQPQHF. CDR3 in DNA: TGTGCCAGCAGTTTGTACAGGAGTGGCCAGCCCCAGCATTTT.

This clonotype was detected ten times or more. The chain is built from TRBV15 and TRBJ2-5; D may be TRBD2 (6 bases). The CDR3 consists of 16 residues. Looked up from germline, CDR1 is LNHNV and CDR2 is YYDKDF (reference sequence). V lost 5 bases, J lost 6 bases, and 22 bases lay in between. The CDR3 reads CATSGEDIYGVKTQYF. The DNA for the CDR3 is TGTGCCACCAGCGGGGAGGACATCTATGGGGTAAAGACCCAGTACTTC.

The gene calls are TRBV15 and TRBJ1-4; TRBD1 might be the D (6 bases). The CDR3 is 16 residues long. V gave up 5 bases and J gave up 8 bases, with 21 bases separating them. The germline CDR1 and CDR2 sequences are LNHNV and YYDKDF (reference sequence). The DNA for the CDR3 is TGTGCCACCAGCCAAGGGCTACGGGGGCTAGGGGAAAAACTGTTTTTT. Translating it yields CATSQGLRGLGEKLFF.